These 12 T cell receptor beta chains originate from one sample sequenced in a study of blood T cell repertoires in COVID-19. The repertoire was sequenced with immunoSEQ multiplex PCR; TCRdb's copy has only in-frame clones and lacks some. Among around 250,000 clones listed, approximately 90% were seen once. The specimen sequenced was peripheral blood. The receptors were sampled from a woman aged 25 to 45 with active or convalescent COVID-19.

The CDR3 reads CASHLRQGEGYTF. For the CDR3, the DNA is TGTGCCAGCCACCTAAGACAGGGGGAAGGCTACACCTTC. The V gene is TRBV19, the J gene TRBJ1-2, with 9 bases lining up with TRBD1. After removal of 9 bases from V and 8 bases from J, the junction contained 10 bases not matched to a gene. The CDR3 runs to 13 residues. Germline CDR1 reads LNHDA; CDR2 reads SQIVND (reference sequence).

The V gene is TRBV5-4, the J gene TRBJ1-1; the D gene is possibly TRBD1 (6 bases). Germline assignment: CDR1 SGHNT and CDR2 YYREEE (reference sequence). Trimming removed 0 bases at V and 8 bases at J, with 11 bases between. This CDR3 has 13 amino acids. CDR3 nucleotide sequence: TGTGCCAGCAGCTTGGAACAGGGTGGAGAAGCTTTCTTT. Its translation is CASSLEQGGEAFF.

The rearrangement links TRBV6-5 to TRBJ1-4; tentative D call: TRBD1 (5 bases). CDR1 and CDR2 (germline): MNHEY, SVGAGI. The CDR3 has 14 amino acids. Trimming removed 6 bases from V and 2 bases from J, with 10 bases in between. The CDR3 DNA reads as TGTGCCAGCAGCCTGACAGTCACTAATGAAAAACTGTTTTTT. Translating it yields CASSLTVTNEKLFF.

This clone was counted a single time. The chain links TRBV6-1 to TRBJ1-6; 7 bases agree with TRBD1. The germline V gene encodes CDR1 MNHNS and CDR2 SASEGT. Trimming at V came to 3 bases and at J to 7 bases, leaving 9 bases not matched to a gene. The CDR3 is 16 amino acids. This chain's CDR3 is CASSETGSPKNSPLHF. The CDR3 bases are TGTGCCAGCAGTGAGACAGGGAGCCCCAAAAATTCACCCCTCCACTTT.

The V call is TRBV19, the J call TRBJ1-2; a weak D match, TRBD1 (6 bases). Germline V lookup: CDR1 LNHDA, CDR2 SQIVND (reference sequence). V dropped 5 bases and J dropped 12 bases, with 19 bases sitting between them. The CDR3 has 13 residues. The CDR3 is CASSSLYNTGNTF. The CDR3 bases are TGTGCCAGTAGTTCCCTATATAATACAGGGAACACCTTC.

The chain joins TRBV5-1 to TRBJ2-2; 7 nucleotides agree with TRBD1. Trimming at V came to 6 bases and at J to 2 bases, leaving 7 bases not matched to a gene. The germline V gene encodes CDR1 SGHRS and CDR2 YFSETQ. The CDR3 extends over 15 amino acids. This chain's CDR3 is CASNVGQFNTGELFF. The DNA for the CDR3 is TGCGCCAGCAACGTGGGACAGTTTAACACCGGGGAGCTGTTTTTT.

The J gene is TRBJ2-3, the V gene TRBV4-3, with TRBD2 identical over 8 bases. Germline loops: CDR1 LGHNA, CDR2 YSLEER. This CDR3 region has 17 residues. With V trimmed by 1 base and J by 3 bases, 9 bases remained unmatched. The CDR3 reads CASSQGSAGERTDTQYF. Here the CDR3 DNA reads TGCGCCAGCAGCCAAGGGTCAGCGGGGGAGCGGACAGATACGCAGTATTTT.

This rearrangement joins TRBV6-5 to TRBJ2-7, with a weak D call TRBD1 (5 bases). Germline assignment: CDR1 MNHEY and CDR2 SVGAGI. The V gene lost 4 bases and the J gene lost 3 bases, with 10 bases spanning the gap. The CDR3 loop spans 13 amino acids. CDR3 sequence: CASSLDMSYEQYF. Here the CDR3 DNA reads TGTGCCAGCAGTTTGGACATGAGCTACGAGCAGTACTTC.

V gene TRBV11-2 combines with J gene TRBJ1-5; 7 positions agree with TRBD1. The CDR3 is 19 amino acids. Germline loops: CDR1 SGHAT, CDR2 FQNNGV. V dropped 4 bases and J dropped 0; count of bases not matched to a gene: 15. The CDR3 loop is CASSSAWTGWDYSNQPQHF. CDR3 sequence (DNA): TGTGCCAGCAGCTCCGCTTGGACAGGCTGGGATTATAGCAATCAGCCCCAGCATTTT. Complete variable domain (other parts from reference TRBV11-2 and TRBJ1-5): EAGVAQSPRYKIIEKRQSVAFWCNPISGHATLYWYQQILGQGPKLLIQFQNNGVVDDSQLPKDRFSAERLKGVDSTLKIQPAKLEDSAVYLCASSSAWTGWDYSNQPQHFGDGTRLSIL.

This clone was counted a few times. The chain recombines TRBV12-3 or TRBV12-4 with TRBJ1-2; possible D gene TRBD1, 6 bases. This CDR3 region has 13 residues. V was trimmed by 5 bases and J by 2 bases, leaving 9 bases between them. CDR3 residues: CASSRDKNYGYTF. The CDR3 nucleotides read TGTGCCAGCAGTAGGGACAAGAACTATGGCTACACCTTC.

The V and J genes are TRBV10-1 and TRBJ1-5; 7 bases are a match to TRBD1. V was clipped by 2 bases and J by 4 bases; unmatched bases: 8. The CDR3 spans 16 residues. The V gene's germline CDR1 is WNHNN and CDR2 SYGVQD (reference sequence). CDR3 region: CASSETAGTENQPQHF. CDR3 nucleotides: TGCGCCAGCAGTGAGACGGCCGGGACAGAGAATCAGCCCCAGCATTTT.

The chain has TRBV19 and TRBJ2-5; TRBD1 agrees at 8 bases. The CDR3 sequence is 13 residues long. Trimming removed 5 bases from V and 5 bases from J; junction bases left unmatched: 4. The germline V gene encodes CDR1 LNHDA and CDR2 SQIVND (reference sequence). This chain's CDR3 is CASSFRQGETQYF. In DNA, the CDR3 is TGTGCCAGTAGTTTTCGACAGGGGGAGACCCAGTACTTC.